This entry features one T cell receptor (beta chain) sequence. What it binds is not known. Relative to the germline gene, one junction end is altered; a read error may explain this. These data are taken from a study of identical twins. Healthy Caucasian donors formed the entire cohort. TCRdb fed the 5' RACE reads into MiXCR, producing one record per CDR3 protein. The sample lists around 200,000 distinct CDR3 sequences; around a tenth were seen once. The CDR3 runs 10 residues. Germline loops: CDR1 SSHAT, CDR2 FNYEAQ (reference sequence). General study points: When twins shared out-of-frame alpha sequences, those sequences had excess low generation probability. Twins shared beta out-of-frame sequences in excess, but this excess was weaker.

This TCR was sampled from a woman under 30 in good health. Specimen: memory (CD45RO+) T cells sorted from blood. The V call is TRBV7-7, the J call TRBJ2-1; D possibly matches TRBD1 or TRBD2 (5 bases each). CDR3 in DNA: TGTGCCACCAGCCGGGACGTAGTGTTCTTC. It encodes CATSRDVVFF.